Shown below are 22 T cell receptor beta chains from a single sample sequenced in a study of blood T cells in healthy people across ages. Together with a sample-barcoded 5' primer, a J-beta primer mix was included in a second PCR lasting roughly 6 to 12 cycles. Each CDR3 protein gets one entry after TCRdb re-called the 5' RACE reads with MiXCR. The sample holds around 800,000 distinct CDR3 sequences, more than 25% seen once. The sample was also linked to a second study, of T cells of mothers and their children.

The sample taken for sequencing was blood. The receptors were sampled from a boy younger than 18 in good health.

This chain joins TRBV20-1 and TRBJ2-1; D remains unclear. The DNA end is more similar to TRBJ2-7, so the J call may be wrong. Germline CDR1 DFQATT, CDR2 SNEGSKA (reference sequence). The length of the CDR3 is 12 residues. CDR3 loop: CSARGSFYEQYF. CDR3 DNA: TGCAGTGCTAGGGGGTCCTTCTACGAGCAGTACTTC.

This sequence joins TRBV29-1 and TRBJ2-5, with TRBD2 as a possible D gene (6 bases). Between the trimmed V and J ends, which lost 4 bases and 2 bases, there was a span of 11 bases. From germline, CDR1 is SQVTM and CDR2 ANQGSEA. The CDR3 loop spans 13 amino acids. The CDR3 reads CSVGGTGQETQYF. The CDR3 DNA follows: TGCAGCGTTGGCGGGACGGGACAAGAGACCCAGTACTTC.

This clonotype was seen a handful of times. V usage is TRBV24-1 and J usage is TRBJ1-1; D is unresolved. This CDR3 is 14 amino acids long. Trimming cost V 8 bases and J 0 bases, with 12 bases left between them. Germline CDR1 KGHDR, CDR2 SFDVKD. The CDR3 loop reads CATMSKGLNTEAFF. As DNA, the CDR3 is TGTGCCACCATGAGCAAAGGGCTGAACACTGAAGCTTTCTTT.

The sample holds a few counts of this clonotype. The chain combines TRBV7-3 with TRBJ2-5; D could derive from TRBD1 or TRBD2 (5 bases each). The DNA matches TRBJ2-1 better at its end, which makes the J call doubtful. Germline-derived CDR1 and CDR2 are SGHTA and FQGTGA. The CDR3 is 15 amino acids. The CDR3: CASSSGPGRQHEQFF. The DNA for the CDR3 is TGTGCCAGCAGCTCGGGTCCGGGACGGCAGCATGAGCAGTTCTTC.

The chain couples TRBV11-2 to TRBJ2-7; no clear D gene. The V gene lost 4 bases and the J gene lost 2 bases, with 12 bases spanning the gap. The CDR3 is made up of 14 amino acids. CDR1 and CDR2 from the germline V gene are SGHAT and FQNNGV. The CDR3 loop reads CASSSVRDPYEQYF. The CDR3, as DNA: TGTGCCAGCAGCTCGGTCCGTGACCCCTACGAGCAGTACTTC.

The genes are TRBV12-3 or TRBV12-4 and TRBJ2-2, with D possibly being TRBD2 (7 bases). V dropped 10 bases and J dropped 7 bases, with 16 bases sitting between them. The CDR3 extends over 13 amino acids. The CDR3 spells CATSRGGGGELFF. The DNA for the CDR3 is TGTGCCACCTCAAGGGGGGGCGGCGGGGAGCTGTTTTTT.

In this sample, this clonotype turned up a few times. The chain is built from TRBV21-1 and TRBJ2-5. TRBV21-1 is recorded as a pseudogene. The CDR3 is made up of 15 amino acids. The CDR3 protein is CASSNLGGSLETQYF. The CDR3 region has the DNA TGTGCCAGCAGCAACCTGGGTGGTAGCTTAGAGACCCAGTACTTC.

This clonotype was picked up a small number of times. This chain uses TRBV5-1 with TRBJ2-3; 7 nucleotides align to TRBD2. CDR1 is SGHRS and CDR2 is YFSETQ in the germline V gene. This CDR3 comprises 15 residues. After removal of 0 bases from V and 2 bases from J, the junction contained 3 bases not matched to a gene. In nucleotides, the CDR3 is TGCGCCAGCAGCTTGGCCCGGGGGGACACAGATACGCAGTATTTT. It yields the protein CASSLARGDTDTQYF.

The chain links TRBV5-1 to TRBJ2-6; 10 bases are shared with TRBD1. After removal of 0 bases from V and 2 bases from J, the junction contained 8 bases not matched to a gene. Germline loops: CDR1 SGHRS, CDR2 YFSETQ. This CDR3 has 19 amino acids. The chain's CDR3 is CASSLVGTTGGAGANVLTF. The CDR3, as DNA: TGCGCCAGCAGCTTGGTCGGGACGACAGGGGGCGCTGGGGCCAACGTCCTGACTTTC.

The CDR3 region is CASSFDSAGELFF. The CDR3, as DNA: TGTGCCAGCAGCTTTGATAGCGCCGGGGAGCTGTTTTTT. The rearrangement links TRBV7-3 to TRBJ2-2; the D gene is possibly TRBD2 (5 bases). Germline values: CDR1 SGHTA, CDR2 FQGTGA. The V end was cut by 3 bases, the J end by 6 bases, with 8 bases between. The CDR3 is 13 residues long.

A few counts support this clonotype. The V and J genes are TRBV6-5 and TRBJ1-1, with 7 bases matching TRBD1. The CDR3 totals 12 residues. V gave up 5 bases and J gave up 10 bases; unmatched junction bases: 7. Germline assignment: CDR1 MNHEY and CDR2 SVGAGI. The CDR3 protein is CASSEGQSGAFF. The CDR3 DNA follows: TGTGCCAGCAGTGAGGGACAGTCCGGAGCTTTCTTT.

This clonotype has more than one count but fewer than ten. The rearrangement uses TRBV29-1 and TRBJ2-3, with a weak D call TRBD1 (5 bases). The V end was cut by 5 bases, the J end by 0 bases, with 18 bases between. From germline, CDR1 is SQVTM and CDR2 ANQGSEA. CDR3 length equals 16 residues. The CDR3 spells CSVQPLGPGSTDTQYF. The CDR3 region has the DNA TGCAGCGTTCAACCACTTGGGCCAGGGAGCACAGATACGCAGTATTTT.

This sequence joins TRBV27 and TRBJ2-5; D is unclear. Germline lookup yields CDR1 MNHEY and CDR2 SMNVEV (reference sequence). The CDR3 runs 15 residues. Between the trimmed V and J ends, which lost 1 base and 4 bases, there was a span of 13 bases. The CDR3 DNA sequence: TGTGCCAGCAGTTTATACGGCCGGATACGAGAGACCCAGTACTTC. It encodes CASSLYGRIRETQYF.

A few counts support this clonotype. The chain carries TRBV14 and TRBJ2-2; 9 bases line up with TRBD1. This CDR3 is 15 amino acids long. V gave up 7 bases and J gave up 0 bases; unmatched junction bases: 3. Germline loops: CDR1 SGHDN, CDR2 FVKESK. The DNA of the CDR3 is TGTGCCAGCACCCGGACAGGGGCGAACACCGGGGAGCTGTTTTTT. Encoded protein: CASTRTGANTGELFF.

The gene calls are TRBV20-1 and TRBJ1-4, with D perhaps matching TRBD1 (5 bases). The CDR3 extends over 13 amino acids. CDR1 and CDR2 from the germline V gene are DFQATT and SNEGSKA (reference sequence). CDR3 in DNA: TGCAGGGCCCGAGGGACTACTAATGAAAAACTGTTTTTT. Translating gives CRARGTTNEKLFF.

The CDR3: CASSLIGAAFSYNEQFF. CDR3 coding DNA: TGTGCCAGCAGCTTAATTGGGGCAGCATTCTCCTACAATGAGCAGTTCTTC. This chain links TRBV7-2 with TRBJ2-1; D possibly corresponds to TRBD1 (5 bases). CDR3 size: 17 residues. CDR1 is SGHTA and CDR2 is FQGNSA in the germline V gene. V was pared by 2 bases and J by 0 bases, with 14 bases between.

The DNA for the CDR3 is TGCAGTGCTAGAGGGCTTCGGAGTTACGAGCAGTACTTC. Translation: CSARGLRSYEQYF. V usage is TRBV20-1 and J usage is TRBJ2-7; D unresolved. The CDR3 covers 13 residues. Germline assignment: CDR1 DFQATT and CDR2 SNEGSKA (reference sequence). V shed 1 base and J shed 4 bases, with 11 bases lying between them.

For this clonotype: Sequence at one end of the junction differs from germline and may be a read error. J is TRBJ2-5 and V is TRBV30; no clear D. Germline values: CDR1 GTSNPN, CDR2 SVGIG (reference sequence). The CDR3 extends over 13 amino acids. CDR3 bases: TGTGCCTGGGGTGTAAGGCTCCTAGTGGCCCAGTACTTC. This gives the protein CAWGVRLLVAQYF.

This clonotype was seen at least ten times. The V and J genes are TRBV28 and TRBJ2-5; 9 bases are a match to TRBD2. The CDR3 contains 16 residues. V trimming: 7 bases; J trimming: 2 bases; junction bases outside the gene matches: 11. The V gene's germline CDR1 is MDHEN and CDR2 SYDVKM. This CDR3 reads CASTHASGALQETQYF. The CDR3 nucleotides are TGTGCCAGCACTCACGCTAGCGGGGCGCTACAAGAGACCCAGTACTTC.

This chain uses TRBV6-2 or TRBV6-3 with TRBJ2-3; 8 bases agree with TRBD1. V trimming: 5 bases; J trimming: 4 bases; junction bases outside the gene matches: 8. The germline CDR1 and CDR2 sequences are MNHEY and SVGEGT. CDR3 size: 15 residues. The chain's CDR3 is CASSTLDRAADTQYF. As DNA, the CDR3 is TGTGCCAGCAGTACCCTGGACAGGGCCGCAGATACGCAGTATTTT.

This clonotype was seen only a few times. The V call is TRBV12-3 or TRBV12-4, the J call TRBJ1-3; 8 nucleotides align to TRBD1. This CDR3 is 18 amino acids long. Losses at the gene ends were 8 bases for V and 0 bases for J; bases not matched to a gene: 15. The CDR3 protein is CASGYRDRFEDSGNTIYF. DNA of the CDR3: TGTGCCAGCGGGTACCGGGACAGGTTTGAAGACTCTGGAAACACCATATATTTT.

The V call is TRBV30, the J call TRBJ2-1, with D possibly being TRBD1 (5 bases). The J call is doubtful: the DNA matches TRBJ2-7 better. The CDR3 has 13 amino acids. Germline loops: CDR1 GTSNPN, CDR2 SVGIG (reference sequence). The CDR3, as DNA: TGTGCCTGGAGTGTAGACAGTGCGGCCGAGCAGTACTTC. It encodes CAWSVDSAAEQYF.